The rows below give T cell receptor beta chains drawn from one sample of a study of OX40 agonist ivuxolimab in advanced cancers. Only in-frame clones appear in the TCRdb table, and some are missing; sequencing was by immunoSEQ multiplex PCR. The sample lists tens of thousands of clones; roughly four fifths were seen once. This specimen was CD4+ or CD8+ T cells sorted from blood, taken in a trial of the OX40 agonist ivuxolimab. All receptors derive from an adult with an advanced solid tumor such as melanoma, head and neck, liver or kidney cancer. Each CDR3 is given with its conserved first and last residue. The order of the fields is D gene, V gene, clone size, J gene, CDR3 protein, CDR3 DNA. The D gene is left open where the match is weak. Some rows mark clone size as missing; the rest say once, few, many or name a class of expanded clone.

TRBD1	TRBV5-1	.	TRBJ1-4	CASSLGGTGREKLFF	TGCGCCAGCAGCTTGGGGGGGACAGGCCGCGAAAAACTGTTTTTT
TRBD1	TRBV27	.	TRBJ1-1	CASSLRPGGSWNTEAFF	TGTGCCAGCAGTTTACGGCCAGGGGGCTCTTGGAACACTGAAGCTTTCTTT
.	TRBV5-1	.	TRBJ2-5	CASSPNVEETQYF	TGCGCCAGCAGCCCGAATGTAGAAGAGACCCAGTACTTC
.	TRBV27	once	TRBJ2-7	CASTLTIRYEQYF	TGTGCCAGCACTTTGACTATCCGCTACGAGCAGTACTTC
TRBD1	TRBV2	.	TRBJ2-2	CASRDRANTGELFF	TGTGCCAGCAGGGACAGGGCGAACACCGGGGAGCTGTTTTTT
TRBD1	TRBV28	.	TRBJ1-2	CASSWGPGQGFGYTF	TGTGCCAGCAGTTGGGGACCGGGACAGGGTTTTGGCTACACCTTC
.	TRBV7-9	.	TRBJ2-3	CASSGSVADTQYF	TGTGCCAGCAGCGGATCAGTGGCAGATACGCAGTATTTT
.	TRBV7-8	.	TRBJ2-5	CASSLARETQYF	TGTGCCAGCAGCTTAGCTCGGGAGACCCAGTACTTC
.	TRBV19	.	TRBJ1-5	CASSTPLTGNQPQHF	TGTGCCAGTAGTACCCCCTTAACGGGCAATCAGCCCCAGCATTTT
.	TRBV29-1	.	TRBJ2-1	CSIKGSPLFYNEQFF	TGCAGCATTAAGGGGAGTCCACTCTTTTACAATGAGCAGTTCTTC
.	TRBV28	.	TRBJ1-2	CASSLLQGYKGYTF	TGTGCCAGCAGTTTACTACAGGGTTATAAAGGCTACACCTTC
.	TRBV7-3	few	TRBJ2-2	CASSPTNTGELFF	TGTGCCAGCAGCCCGACGAACACCGGGGAGCTGTTTTTT
TRBD1	TRBV28	.	TRBJ2-5	CASSRTGVIETQYF	TGTGCCAGCAGTCGAACAGGGGTCATAGAGACCCAGTACTTC
.	TRBV7-2	.	TRBJ2-1	CASSPRGSSYNEQFF	TGTGCCAGCAGCCCAAGGGGCAGCTCCTACAATGAGCAGTTCTTC
.	TRBV18	few	TRBJ1-5	CASSPEMDQPQHF	TGTGCCAGCTCACCGGAGATGGATCAGCCCCAGCATTTT
.	TRBV9	few	TRBJ2-7	CASSAGLNEQYF	TGTGCCAGCAGCGCCGGTCTTAACGAGCAGTACTTC
TRBD1	TRBV7-3	.	TRBJ2-2	CASSPITGRGRTGELFF	TGTGCCAGCAGCCCGATAACGGGCAGGGGGCGAACCGGGGAGCTGTTTTTT
.	TRBV7-2	.	TRBJ1-4	CASSPQGTNEKLFF	TGTGCCAGCAGCCCCCAGGGAACTAATGAAAAACTGTTTTTT
.	TRBV6-6	.	TRBJ2-1	CASSPNVYNEQFF	TGTGCCAGCAGCCCGAATGTGTACAATGAGCAGTTCTTC
.	TRBV9	.	TRBJ1-6	CASSVGQYNSPLHF	TGTGCCAGCAGCGTAGGACAGTATAATTCACCCCTCCACTTT
TRBD2	TRBV19	.	TRBJ2-5	CASRPSGTGGETQYF	TGTGCCAGTAGACCCTCCGGGACCGGGGGGGAGACCCAGTACTTC
.	TRBV7-2	.	TRBJ1-1	CASSLVVYGGRAFF	TGTGCCAGCAGCTTAGTTGTGTATGGTGGGCGAGCTTTCTTT
.	TRBV9	.	TRBJ1-4	CASSQRGTPDEKLFF	TGTGCCAGCAGCCAAAGGGGGACGCCGGATGAAAAACTGTTTTTT
.	TRBV18	.	TRBJ2-1	CASSPFGNEQFF	TGTGCCAGCTCACCCTTTGGGAATGAGCAGTTCTTC
.	TRBV21-1	once	TRBJ2-4	CASSKAVAGNIQYF	TGTGCCAGCAGCAAAGCGGTGGCAGGGAACATTCAGTACTTC
.	TRBV5-1	.	TRBJ2-5	CASSLGDTLQETQYF	TGCGCCAGCAGCTTGGGGGACACCCTCCAAGAGACCCAGTACTTC
TRBD1	TRBV6-5	.	TRBJ1-3	CASSYSKGAPGNTIYF	TGTGCCAGCAGTTACTCGAAGGGGGCACCTGGAAACACCATATATTTT
.	TRBV18	.	TRBJ1-1	CASSYDRNTEAFF	TGTGCCAGCTCCTATGACAGGAACACTGAAGCTTTCTTT
.	TRBV6-5	.	TRBJ2-3	CASSPRVPSTDTQYF	TGTGCCAGCAGCCCCCGAGTCCCCAGCACAGATACGCAGTATTTT
.	TRBV5-1	.	TRBJ1-5	CASSLAGAPGQPQHF	TGCGCCAGCAGCTTGGCGGGGGCGCCGGGACAGCCCCAGCATTTT
.	TRBV6-5	.	TRBJ1-2	CASSDRRGKGYTF	TGTGCCAGCAGTGACAGGAGAGGAAAAGGCTACACCTTC
TRBD1	TRBV6-1	.	TRBJ1-5	CASSSGTGGGQPQHF	TGTGCCAGCAGCTCGGGGACAGGGGGCGGTCAGCCCCAGCATTTT
.	TRBV9	.	TRBJ2-3	CASSVERADTQYF	TGTGCCAGCAGCGTAGAAAGAGCAGATACGCAGTATTTT
.	TRBV11-2	.	TRBJ2-2	CASSLGRAGELFF	TGTGCCAGCAGCTTAGGAAGGGCCGGGGAGCTGTTTTTT